The clone carrying this T cell receptor beta chain was counted a few times. Libraries were prepared by immunoSEQ multiplex PCR; TCRdb keeps only in-frame clonotypes and omits some of them. Of hundreds of thousands of clones detected, more than 70% appear once; the ten largest clones hold roughly 0.0086%. The entry originates in a study of shared T cell receptors in the human thymus. J was trimmed by 4 bases and V by 8 bases; bases with no gene match: 12. The CDR3 extends over 16 amino acids. Per the germline V gene, CDR1 is PRHDT and CDR2 is FYEKMQ (reference sequence). These same data were also listed under a study on human thymus T cells.

Source material: thymocytes. V gene TRBV13 combines with J gene TRBJ2-1, with TRBD1 matching over 9 bases. This clonotype was sampled from a boy in the first two years of life with a congenital heart defect. The CDR3 DNA follows: TGTGCCAGCTTCCCTCCGGGACAGGGAGTATACAATGAGCAGTTCTTC. Translated: CASFPPGQGVYNEQFF.